This T cell receptor (beta chain) came from a study of OX40 agonist ivuxolimab in advanced cancers. Study information: An agonistic anti-OX40 (CD134) antibody, ivuxolimab, was used to treat the patients. Cohort: around 86% men, mean age about 60, aged about 20 to 79.

CDR1 LGHNA and CDR2 YSLEER come from the germline V gene. The V gene lost 0 bases and the J gene lost 0 bases, with 16 bases spanning the gap. This CDR3 has 18 amino acids. TCRdb's copy holds only in-frame clones and misses some; the assay was immunoSEQ multiplex PCR. The sample records roughly 38,000 clones, approximately 79% being singletons. The specimen was CD4+ or CD8+ T cells sorted from blood, collected in a trial of the OX40 agonist ivuxolimab. The clonotype originates from an adult with an advanced solid tumor such as melanoma, head and neck, liver or kidney cancer. The chain joins TRBV4-3 to TRBJ2-3, with D possibly being TRBD2 (5 bases). CDR3 protein: CASSQEKDFVRSTDTQYF. In DNA, the CDR3 is TGCGCCAGCAGCCAAGAAAAGGACTTCGTCCGAAGCACAGATACGCAGTATTTT.